This section outlines one TCR beta chain sequence together with its context. Its antigen specificity is not known. Base qualities are missing; no much larger clone stands one base away. TCRbeta CDR3 regions were amplified from genomic DNA by means of the immunoSEQ Assay, a bias-controlled multiplex PCR. Under the source paper's analysis protocol: Within the assay, amplification of reference gene primers was used to estimate how many nucleated cells each sample contained. To quantify the absolute abundance of each unique TCRbeta CDR3 rearrangement, sequence reads were collapsed and filtered. For each sample, productive Simpson clonality was calculated as the square root of Simpson's diversity index over productive rearrangements. This is the immuneACCESS table as TCRdb keeps it, with only in-frame sequences that have V and J called. A part of the clones is gone; compared with another copy, unresolved V genes explain less than half, and the rest is unexplained. V, J and clone size reflect that table, while D and trimming were determined from the DNA. Here the sample has some 100,000 clones; just over 90% occur a single time. Of the sample, 2% to 2.5% is held by the ten largest clones.

Collaborating institutions collected whole blood in K2EDTA tubes following their own protocols. For TCRbeta analysis, collaborators shipped samples as frozen whole blood, isolated PBMCs, or DNA extracted from either of those sample types. This sample was included in a study of blood T cell repertoires in COVID-19 (dated by TCRdb to the early 2020s). The study in broad terms: Samples from collaborators originated in the United States, Italy and Spain and spanned both the acute and convalescent phases of COVID-19. Samples came from the ongoing ImmuneRACE study (first 160 participants) plus 1,254 subjects from 6 global collaborators. Subjects who had been exposed to COVID-19, were actively infected with it, or had recovered from it provided the deeply sampled blood TCRbeta repertoires that made up the dataset. A freely available public database, intended as a resource for researchers studying the immune response to SARS-CoV-2, is where the repertoires were released. HLA class I and class II types, where available, came from metadata supplied by the sample provider rather than from assay-based typing. A de-identified subject ID, COVID-19 status, age in years and sex were almost always included in the sample metadata. The prospective study material was composed of cDNA or gDNA derived from T cells, B-cell-depleted T cells, or PBMCs. What the research found in general, with its limitations: The amount of clinical and demographic metadata varied by source and participant and was provided uncurated.

V is clipped by 3 bases and J by 0 bases, and the sequence between their germline boundaries is 12 bases long. The CDR3 sequence holds 15 residues, the cysteine and phenylalanine included. The entry retains the CDR3 DNA only, 45 bases that are in frame from base 1. Looking up the germline V gene (reference sequence) yields CDR1 DFQATT and CDR2 SNEGSKA. The sequence joins TRBV20-1 to TRBJ1-3; possibly the D gene is TRBD1, per 5 matching bases. Material for sequencing was peripheral blood. This sequence was found in a man aged 45-65 years with active COVID-19. The CDR3 region: CSASRGPSSGNTIYF. The nucleotide sequence reads TGCAGTGCTAGTAGGGGCCCGAGCTCTGGAAACACCATATATTTT.